This TCR beta chain was sequenced for a study of CD4 T cells in relation to SARS-CoV-2 and coronaviruses. Across the study: ViraFEST: roughly ten-day antigen culture of PBMCs, then TCR beta CDR3 sequencing.

The CDR3 sequence is 17 residues long. CDR1 and CDR2 from the germline V gene are SGHRS and YFSETQ. V lost 2 bases, J lost 3 bases, and 12 bases stayed unmatched. A remark on this clone: Its target is not known.

Measured with immunoSEQ multiplex PCR; TCRdb has only the in-frame clones, and not every one. The sample holds about 26,000 clones, 75% to 80% seen once. Unexposed donor CD4+ T cells date from about 2011-2019, before the COVID-19 pandemic. Isolation of CD4+ T cells took place after about eleven days in culture. Unexposed-donor CD4+ T cells were probed with SARS-CoV-2 S/N and four cold-coronavirus spikes, cells permitting. Each well had 2 million or so PBMCs in approximately 5% human AB serum with IL-2. The receptor comes from a human donor in good health. V is TRBV5-1 and J is TRBJ1-1, with TRBD1 matching over 8 bases. The specimen was CD4+ T cells from PBMCs, cultured in vitro. This chain's CDR3 is CASSLQGVGGLDTEAFF. DNA for the CDR3: TGCGCCAGCAGCTTACAGGGGGTAGGAGGTCTCGACACTGAAGCTTTCTTT.